Listed below are T cell receptor beta chains from one sample, sequenced in a study of cytomegalovirus exposure and HLA in healthy donors. Profiled with immunoSEQ multiplex PCR; TCRdb holds only in-frame clones, not every one. The sample carries about 120,000 clones, roughly 80% recorded once. Material: PBMCs. The source of these receptors is a woman aged 18-30 years in good health and CMV-seronegative. The CDR3 runs from the conserved cysteine through the conserved F or W. Each record gives: V gene, clone size, J gene, D gene, CDR3 DNA, CDR3 protein. A D gene is named only where the DNA matches it firmly. A row's size may be missing; if present it is once, few, many or a size class.

V gene: TRBV5-5
clone size: few
J gene: TRBJ2-5
D gene: TRBD1
CDR3 DNA: TGTGCCAGCAGTTGGGACAGGGACGGGACCCAGTACTTC
CDR3 protein: CASSWDRDGTQYF

V gene: TRBV7-9
clone size: once
J gene: TRBJ1-4
D gene: -
CDR3 DNA: TGTGCCAGCAGTTTCTATGGACAGATCAATGAAAAACTGTTTTTT
CDR3 protein: CASSFYGQINEKLFF

V gene: TRBV6-5
clone size: -
J gene: TRBJ2-7
D gene: TRBD1
CDR3 DNA: TGTGCCAGCAATTCATCCGGGACAGGGGGCTACGAGCAGTACTTC
CDR3 protein: CASNSSGTGGYEQYF

V gene: TRBV5-5
clone size: -
J gene: TRBJ1-5
D gene: -
CDR3 DNA: TGTGCCAGCAGCCTTGGGGGCACAGAAACGTTAAGCAATCAGCCCCAGCATTTT
CDR3 protein: CASSLGGTETLSNQPQHF

V gene: TRBV30
clone size: -
J gene: TRBJ2-1
D gene: -
CDR3 DNA: TGTGCCTGGAGTCCCGTATCGGGAGTCAAGTTCTTC
CDR3 protein: CAWSPVSGVKFF

V gene: TRBV28
clone size: -
J gene: TRBJ2-5
D gene: -
CDR3 DNA: TGTGCCAGCGGAGACAGCTTCCAAGAGACCCAGTACTTC
CDR3 protein: CASGDSFQETQYF

V gene: TRBV6-6
clone size: few
J gene: TRBJ2-5
D gene: -
CDR3 DNA: TGTGCCAGCAGCCCCCAGAGGGCCCAGTACTTC
CDR3 protein: CASSPQRAQYF

V gene: TRBV5-8
clone size: few
J gene: TRBJ1-4
D gene: TRBD1
CDR3 DNA: TGTGCCAGCAGCTTGGGCCACAAGGACAGGAATAGTTCTAATGAAAAACTGTTTTTT
CDR3 protein: CASSLGHKDRNSSNEKLFF

V gene: TRBV5-1
clone size: -
J gene: TRBJ2-7
D gene: -
CDR3 DNA: TGCGCCAGCAGCTTGGCTCCGGGACATATAAACGAGCAGTACTTC
CDR3 protein: CASSLAPGHINEQYF

V gene: TRBV9
clone size: -
J gene: TRBJ2-5
D gene: TRBD1
CDR3 DNA: TGTGCCAGCAGCGCCCGGATTGTTACAGGGGGGGAGACCCAGTACTTC
CDR3 protein: CASSARIVTGGETQYF

V gene: TRBV5-1
clone size: -
J gene: TRBJ1-2
D gene: -
CDR3 DNA: TGCGCCAGCAGCTTGGGCGGAACTCCCTATGGCTACACCTTC
CDR3 protein: CASSLGGTPYGYTF

V gene: TRBV6-5
clone size: -
J gene: TRBJ1-1
D gene: -
CDR3 DNA: TGTGCCAGCAGTTACTCTCGGACAGAACTGAACACTGAAGCTTTCTTT
CDR3 protein: CASSYSRTELNTEAFF